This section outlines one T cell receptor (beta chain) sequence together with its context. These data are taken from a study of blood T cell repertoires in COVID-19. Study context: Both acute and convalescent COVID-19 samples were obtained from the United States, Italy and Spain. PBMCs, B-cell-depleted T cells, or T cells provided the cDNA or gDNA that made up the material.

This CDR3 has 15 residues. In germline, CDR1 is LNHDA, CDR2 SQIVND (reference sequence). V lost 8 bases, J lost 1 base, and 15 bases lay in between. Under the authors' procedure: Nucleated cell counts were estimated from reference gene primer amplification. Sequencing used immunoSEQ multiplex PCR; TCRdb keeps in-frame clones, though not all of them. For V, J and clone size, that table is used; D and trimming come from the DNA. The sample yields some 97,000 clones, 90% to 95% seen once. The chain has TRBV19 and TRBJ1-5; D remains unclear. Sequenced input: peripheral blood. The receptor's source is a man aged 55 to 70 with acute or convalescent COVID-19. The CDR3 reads CASRSRYLSNQPQHF. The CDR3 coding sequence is TGTGCCAGTCGGTCGCGGTATTTGAGCAATCAGCCCCAGCATTTT.